What follows are 3 T cell receptor beta chains derived from one specimen sequenced in a study of T-cell reconstitution after alpha-beta-depleted transplantation in children. Library preparation (for TCRbeta) was performed with unique molecular identifiers. TCRdb reanalysed the PCR reads using MiXCR and keeps one entry per CDR3 protein. The table shows roughly 300,000 distinct CDR3 sequences, with around a tenth occurring only once. The material sequenced was peripheral blood, taken 180 days after TCRalphabeta/CD19-depleted stem cell transplant. Every receptor here comes from a male patient between 2 and 10 years old who had a stem cell transplant for chronic granulomatous disease, so the T cells may come from the graft donor.

Note on this clonotype: Possible read error: a much larger clone is one base away. Without the conserved terminal phenylalanine or tryptophan, this CDR3 likely stems from a read error. The chain recombines TRBV7-9 with TRBJ2-7; 7 bases fit TRBD1. The germline V gene has CDR1 SEHNR and CDR2 FQNEAQ (reference sequence). V gave up 5 bases and J gave up 4 bases; unmatched junction bases: 11. CDR3 size: 15 residues. CDR3 amino acids: CASSPPETGTYEQYY. In DNA form, the CDR3 reads TGTGCCAGCAGCCCCCCGGAGACAGGGACGTACGAGCAGTACTAC.

This clonotype occurred many times. The chain combines TRBV20-1 with TRBJ2-7; TRBD1 aligns across 9 bases. This CDR3 is built from 14 residues. After removal of 6 bases from V and 3 bases from J, the junction contained 9 bases not matched to a gene. The germline V gene encodes CDR1 DFQATT and CDR2 SNEGSKA (reference sequence). Here the CDR3 DNA reads TGCAGTGCCTACACCGGGACAGGGCTCTACGAGCAGTACTTC. Amino acids: CSAYTGTGLYEQYF.

This clonotype was seen repeatedly, ten times or more. The chain couples TRBV10-3 to TRBJ1-6; D is perhaps TRBD1 (5 bases). V gave up 0 bases and J gave up 9 bases, with 15 bases separating them. The CDR3 has 16 amino acids. CDR1 and CDR2 from the germline V gene are ENHRY and SYGVKD. DNA of the CDR3: TGTGCCATCAGTGAGTCTGAAGGACACTTAGCTTCACCCCTCCACTTT. Translating it yields CAISESEGHLASPLHF.